This TCR beta chain comes out of a study of blood T cell repertoires in COVID-19. Looking at the study overall: The origin of the acute and convalescent COVID-19 samples was the United States, Italy and Spain. PBMCs, B-cell-depleted T cells, or T cells provided the cDNA or gDNA that made up the material.

Regarding this clone: The sample carries other DNA sequences with the same CDR3.

In the original analysis: Estimated nucleated cell counts came from reference gene primer amplification. Using immunoSEQ multiplex PCR, the repertoire was profiled, and TCRdb retains in-frame clones only, with some absent. V and J calls and clone size are copied from that table; D and trimming were computed from the DNA. The sample records about 75,000 clones, around 88% being singletons. The V gene lost 6 bases and the J gene lost 2 bases, with 10 bases spanning the gap. The CDR3 loop spans 12 amino acids. In germline, CDR1 is SQVTM, CDR2 ANQGSEA. The rearrangement joins TRBV29-1 to TRBJ1-2, with unresolved D. Specimen: peripheral blood. This clonotype originated in a woman aged 70-85 years with acute or convalescent COVID-19. This CDR3 reads CSVGDSNYGYTF. The CDR3 DNA reads as TGCAGCGTGGGAGATTCAAACTATGGCTACACCTTC.